Following are 9 T cell receptor beta chains from one sample sequenced in a study of OX40 agonist ivuxolimab in advanced cancers. Here immunoSEQ multiplex PCR was the method, and the copy in TCRdb shows in-frame clones only, minus some. Seen here are some 17,000 clones, around 87% observed once, and the top ten hold roughly 34%. The sample consisted of CD4+ or CD8+ T cells sorted from blood, taken in a trial of the OX40 agonist ivuxolimab. The source is an adult with an advanced solid tumor such as melanoma, head and neck, liver or kidney cancer.

About this clone: A read error may produce the germline difference seen at one junction end. The chain couples TRBV19 to TRBJ1-5; D remains unclear. This CDR3 has 11 amino acids. Germline values: CDR1 LNHDA, CDR2 SQIVND (reference sequence). The CDR3 spells CASSIDWQVYF. The DNA for the CDR3 is TGTGCCAGTAGTATAGACTGGCAGGTTTATTTT.

The chain joins TRBV10-3 to TRBJ2-7; D gene ambiguous. Germline CDR1 and CDR2: ENHRY and SYGVKD. V was shortened by 3 bases and J by 5 bases, with 17 bases between the two germline ends. This CDR3 has 15 amino acids. CDR3 in DNA: TGTGCCATCAGTGATGGCAGTCGTCTTTCGGACGAGCAGTACTTC. Protein: CAISDGSRLSDEQYF.

The chain recombines TRBV28 with TRBJ1-2; no clear D. Trimming removed 7 bases at V and 4 bases at J, with 10 bases between. Germline assignment: CDR1 MDHEN and CDR2 SYDVKM. The CDR3 loop spans 12 amino acids. Here the CDR3 DNA reads TGTGCCAGCATTGAGGCTGGCTATGGCTACACCTTC. It encodes CASIEAGYGYTF.

V and J are TRBV4-1 and TRBJ2-3; possibly TRBD2 for D (6 bases). This CDR3 is 18 amino acids long. The ends were cut back, 0 bases at V and 2 bases at J, with 18 bases in the middle. Per the germline V gene, CDR1 is MGHRA and CDR2 is YSYEKL. The CDR3 reads CASSQDQWLAQLTDTQYF. The DNA for the CDR3 is TGCGCCAGCAGCCAAGATCAGTGGCTAGCGCAACTCACAGATACGCAGTATTTT.

This clone was observed a few times. The chain combines TRBV19 with TRBJ2-7, with D hard to call. CDR3 length: 13 residues. CDR1 is LNHDA and CDR2 is SQIVND in the germline V gene (reference sequence). V was shortened by 7 bases and J by 6 bases, with 16 bases between the two germline ends. Here the CDR3 DNA reads TGTGCCAGTACCCCCTCAACCGGACGCGAGCAGTACTTC. It translates to CASTPSTGREQYF.

This clone is judged medium-sized (0.01 to 0.1%). In DNA form, the CDR3 reads TGTGCCAGTAGTGTCTCGGGGGGGATGAACACTGAAGCTTTCTTT. As protein: CASSVSGGMNTEAFF. This chain uses TRBV19 with TRBJ1-1; the D gene is possibly TRBD1 (5 bases). The ends were cut back, 5 bases at V and 0 bases at J, with 13 bases in the middle. Per germline, CDR1 LNHDA and CDR2 SQIVND (reference sequence). The CDR3 covers 15 residues.

The rearrangement uses TRBV7-3 and TRBJ1-2; tentatively, D is TRBD1 (6 bases). With 5 bases removed from V and 6 bases from J, the gap between germline ends came to 19 bases. Germline V gene lookup returns CDR1 SGHTA and CDR2 FQGTGA. The CDR3 length is 15 residues. The CDR3 spells CASSPVPGHRDGYTF. CDR3 bases: TGTGCCAGCAGCCCTGTGCCGGGACACCGGGATGGCTACACCTTC.

Remarks on this clone: Additional DNA sequences in this sample encode the identical CDR3. The chain couples TRBV5-1 to TRBJ1-1; no clear D gene. Germline V gives CDR1 SGHRS, CDR2 YFSETQ. This CDR3 has 14 amino acids. The V gene lost 0 bases and the J gene lost 4 bases, with 10 bases spanning the gap. The CDR3 sequence is CASSLVGIGTEAFF. CDR3 DNA: TGCGCCAGCAGCTTGGTGGGTATCGGCACTGAAGCTTTCTTT.

The CDR3 loop is CASSLGLWGAEAFF. CDR3 nucleotide sequence: TGTGCCAGCAGCTTAGGGTTATGGGGTGCTGAAGCTTTCTTT. The gene calls are TRBV7-8 and TRBJ1-1; D uncertain. Germline lookup yields CDR1 SGHVS and CDR2 FQNEAQ. The CDR3 length is 14 residues. V lost 1 base and J lost 6, with 12 bases in between.